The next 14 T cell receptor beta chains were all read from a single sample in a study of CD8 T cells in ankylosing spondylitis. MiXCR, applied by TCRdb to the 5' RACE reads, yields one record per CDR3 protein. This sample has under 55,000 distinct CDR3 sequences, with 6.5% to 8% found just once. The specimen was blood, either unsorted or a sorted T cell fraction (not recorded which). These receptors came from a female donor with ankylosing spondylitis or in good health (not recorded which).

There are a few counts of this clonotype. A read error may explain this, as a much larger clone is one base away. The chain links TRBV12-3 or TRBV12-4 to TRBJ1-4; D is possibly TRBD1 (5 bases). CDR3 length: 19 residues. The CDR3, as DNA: TGTGCCATCAGTTTCCCTACAGGTCCCCTGGGGAGAACTAATGAAAAACTGTTTTTT. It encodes CAISFPTGPLGRTNEKLFF.

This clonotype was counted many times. CDR3 in amino acids: CSAQGDRENEQFF. The CDR3 region has the DNA TGCAGTGCCCAAGGGGACAGGGAGAATGAGCAGTTCTTC. The chain couples TRBV20-1 to TRBJ2-1; TRBD1 matches at 9 bases. This CDR3 region has 13 residues. The ends lost 6 bases at V and 7 bases at J; junction bases unmatched: 7. The V gene's germline CDR1 is DFQATT and CDR2 SNEGSKA (reference sequence).

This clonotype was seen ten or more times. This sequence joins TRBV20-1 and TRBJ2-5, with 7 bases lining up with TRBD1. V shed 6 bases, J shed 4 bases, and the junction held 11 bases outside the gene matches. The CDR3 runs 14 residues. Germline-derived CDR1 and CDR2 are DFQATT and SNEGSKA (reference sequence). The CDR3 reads CSATRDSRLETQYF. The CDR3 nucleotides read TGCAGTGCAACCCGGGACAGTCGACTAGAGACCCAGTACTTC.

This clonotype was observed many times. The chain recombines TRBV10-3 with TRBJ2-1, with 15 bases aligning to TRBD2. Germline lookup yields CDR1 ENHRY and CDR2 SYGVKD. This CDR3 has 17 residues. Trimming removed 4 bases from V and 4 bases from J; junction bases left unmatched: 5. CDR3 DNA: TGTGCCATCAGTGGCCGAGGACTAGCGGGGGGGTACAATGAGCAGTTCTTC. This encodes CAISGRGLAGGYNEQFF.

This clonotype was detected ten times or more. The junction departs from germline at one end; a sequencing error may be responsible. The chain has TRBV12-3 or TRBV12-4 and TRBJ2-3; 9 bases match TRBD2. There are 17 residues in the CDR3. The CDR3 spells CTSSLALRGGAADTQYF. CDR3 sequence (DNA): TGTACCAGCAGTTTAGCGCTTCGCGGGGGGGCCGCAGATACGCAGTATTTT.

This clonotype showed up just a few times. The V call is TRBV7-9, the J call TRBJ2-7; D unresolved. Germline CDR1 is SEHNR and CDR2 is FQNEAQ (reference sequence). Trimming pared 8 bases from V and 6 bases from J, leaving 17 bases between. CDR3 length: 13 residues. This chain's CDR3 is CASGPGPFCEQYV. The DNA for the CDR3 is TGTGCCAGCGGCCCTGGGCCATTCTGCGAGCAGTACGTC.

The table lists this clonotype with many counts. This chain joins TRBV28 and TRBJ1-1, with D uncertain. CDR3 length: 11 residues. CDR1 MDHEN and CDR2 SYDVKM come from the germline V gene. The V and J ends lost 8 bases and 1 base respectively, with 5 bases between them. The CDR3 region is CASYRNTEAFF. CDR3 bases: TGTGCCAGCTACCGGAACACTGAAGCTTTCTTT.

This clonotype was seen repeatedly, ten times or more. For the CDR3, the DNA is TGTGCCAGCAGCTTAGATGTTGGGGTTGGAGAGACCCAGTACTTC. Translating gives CASSLDVGVGETQYF. The rearrangement links TRBV7-7 to TRBJ2-5; no clear D. This CDR3 region has 15 residues. From germline, CDR1 is SSHAT and CDR2 FNYEAQ (reference sequence). Trimming cost V 1 base and J 4 bases, with 13 bases left between them. The whole variable domain, filled in from reference TRBV7-7 and TRBJ2-5, reads GAGVSQSPRYKVTKRGQDVTLRCDPISSHATLYWYQQALGQGPEFLTYFNYEAQPDKSGLPSDRFSAERPEGSISTLTIQRTEQRDSAMYRCASSLDVGVGETQYFGPGTRLLVL.

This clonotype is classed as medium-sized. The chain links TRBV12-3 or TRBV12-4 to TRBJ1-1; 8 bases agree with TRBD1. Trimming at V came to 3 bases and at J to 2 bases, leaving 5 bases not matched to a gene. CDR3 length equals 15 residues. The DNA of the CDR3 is TGTGCCAGCAGTTTCCCGGACAGGGATAACACTGAAGCTTTCTTT. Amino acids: CASSFPDRDNTEAFF.

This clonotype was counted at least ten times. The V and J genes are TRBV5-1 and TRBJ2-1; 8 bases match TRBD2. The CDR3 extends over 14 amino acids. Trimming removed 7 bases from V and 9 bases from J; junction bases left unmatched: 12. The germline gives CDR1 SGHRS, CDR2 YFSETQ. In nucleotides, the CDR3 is TGCGCCAGCGGGACTAGGGGACTAGATCCTGAGCAGTTCTTC. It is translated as CASGTRGLDPEQFF.

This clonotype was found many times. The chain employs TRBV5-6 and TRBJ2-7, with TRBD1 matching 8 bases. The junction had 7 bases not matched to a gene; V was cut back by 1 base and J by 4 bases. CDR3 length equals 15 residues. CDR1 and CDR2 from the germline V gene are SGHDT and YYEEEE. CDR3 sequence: CASSLLGQDAYEQYF. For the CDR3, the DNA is TGTGCCAGCAGCTTGTTGGGACAGGATGCGTACGAGCAGTACTTC.

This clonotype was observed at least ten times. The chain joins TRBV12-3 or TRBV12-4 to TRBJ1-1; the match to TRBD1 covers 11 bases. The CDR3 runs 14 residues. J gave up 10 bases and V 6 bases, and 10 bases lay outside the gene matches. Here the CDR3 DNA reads TGTGCCAGCAGCACGGACAGGGGGCGTGGGTCAGCTTTCTTT. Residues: CASSTDRGRGSAFF.

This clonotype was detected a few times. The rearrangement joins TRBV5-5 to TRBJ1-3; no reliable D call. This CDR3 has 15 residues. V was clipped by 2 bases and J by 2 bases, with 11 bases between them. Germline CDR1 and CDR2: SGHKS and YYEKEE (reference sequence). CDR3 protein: CASSFGLLPGNTIYF. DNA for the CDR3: TGTGCCAGCAGCTTCGGTTTGTTGCCTGGAAACACCATATATTTT.

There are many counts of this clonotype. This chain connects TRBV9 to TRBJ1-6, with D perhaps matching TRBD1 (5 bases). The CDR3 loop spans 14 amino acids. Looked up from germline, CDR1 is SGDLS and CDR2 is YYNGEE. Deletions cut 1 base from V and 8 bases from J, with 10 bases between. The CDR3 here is CASSVQGSDSPLHF. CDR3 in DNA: TGTGCCAGCAGCGTACAGGGTTCGGATTCACCCCTCCACTTT.